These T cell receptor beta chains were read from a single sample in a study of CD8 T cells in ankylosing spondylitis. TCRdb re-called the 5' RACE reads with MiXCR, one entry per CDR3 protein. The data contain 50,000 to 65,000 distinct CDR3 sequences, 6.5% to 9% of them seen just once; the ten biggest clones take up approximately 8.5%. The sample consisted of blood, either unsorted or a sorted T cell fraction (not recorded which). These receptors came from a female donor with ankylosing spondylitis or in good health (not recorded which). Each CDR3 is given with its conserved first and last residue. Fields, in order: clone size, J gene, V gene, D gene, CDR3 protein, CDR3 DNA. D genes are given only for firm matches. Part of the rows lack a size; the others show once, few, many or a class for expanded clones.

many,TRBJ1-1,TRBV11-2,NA,CASSLDLVPHSPSNTEAFF,TGTGCCAGCAGCTTAGATCTCGTTCCACATTCGCCCTCGAACACTGAAGCTTTCTTT
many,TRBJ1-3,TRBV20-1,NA,CSASPPTHSGNTIYF,TGCAGTGCTAGTCCTCCCACCCACTCTGGAAACACCATATATTTT
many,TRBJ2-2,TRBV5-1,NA,CASSLGENTGELFF,TGCGCCAGCAGCTTAGGGGAGAACACCGGGGAGCTGTTTTTT
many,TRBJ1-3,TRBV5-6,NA,CASSLYETGNTIYF,TGTGCCAGCAGCTTGTACGAAACTGGAAACACCATATATTTT
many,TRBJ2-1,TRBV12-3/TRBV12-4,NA,CASSLDGSEQFF,TGTGCCAGCAGTTTAGACGGGAGTGAGCAGTTCTTC
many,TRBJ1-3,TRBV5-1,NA,CASSGYSTGYSGNTIYF,TGCGCCAGCAGCGGATATTCGACAGGCTACTCTGGAAACACCATATATTTT
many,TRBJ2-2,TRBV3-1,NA,CASSQEVDPGELFF,TGTGCCAGCAGCCAAGAGGTTGACCCCGGGGAGCTGTTTTTT
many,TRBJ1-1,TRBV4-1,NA,CASSQVIAGNTEAFF,TGCGCCAGCAGCCAAGTAATAGCGGGGAACACTGAAGCTTTCTTT
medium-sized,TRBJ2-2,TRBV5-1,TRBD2,CASSQAGGDTGELFF,TGCGCCAGCAGCCAAGCGGGGGGCGATACCGGGGAGCTGTTTTTT
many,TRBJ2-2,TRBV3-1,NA,CASSQPGTLNTGELFF,TGTGCCAGCAGCCAACCCGGGACATTGAACACCGGGGAGCTGTTTTTT
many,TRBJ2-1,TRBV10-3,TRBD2,CATRTSGDYNEQFF,TGTGCCACCCGTACTAGCGGGGACTACAATGAGCAGTTCTTC
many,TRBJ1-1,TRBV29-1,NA,CSVNRANTEAFF,TGCAGCGTGAACAGGGCCAACACTGAAGCTTTCTTT
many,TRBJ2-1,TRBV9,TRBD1,CASSVGGTGVNEQFF,TGTGCCAGCAGCGTAGGCGGGACAGGGGTTAATGAGCAGTTCTTC
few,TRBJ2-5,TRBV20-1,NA,CSATLGLQETQYF,TGCAGTGCTACCCTGGGCCTACAAGAGACCCAGTACTTC
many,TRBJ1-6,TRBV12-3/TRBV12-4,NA,CASTRDNKGSPLHF,TGTGCCAGCACCCGGGACAATAAGGGTTCACCCCTCCACTTT
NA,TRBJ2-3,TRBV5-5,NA,CASSEDRPRTDTQYF,TGTGCCAGCAGCGAAGACAGGCCTCGCACAGATACGCAGTATTTT
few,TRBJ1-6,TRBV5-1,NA,CASSFRTENSPLHF,TGCGCCAGCAGCTTCCGGACAGAAAATTCACCCCTCCACTTT
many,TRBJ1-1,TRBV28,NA,CASFAGQNTEAFF,TGTGCCAGTTTCGCGGGGCAGAACACTGAAGCTTTCTTT
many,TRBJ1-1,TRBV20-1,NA,CSAFRRGTEAFF,TGCAGTGCCTTCCGAAGGGGCACTGAAGCTTTCTTT
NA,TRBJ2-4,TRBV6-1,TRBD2,CASSEGWGGTKNIQYF,TGTGCCAGCAGTGAAGGTTGGGGGGGGACCAAAAACATTCAGTACTTC
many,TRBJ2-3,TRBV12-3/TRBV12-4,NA,CASSRSSDTQYF,TGTGCCAGCAGCCGATCGTCGGATACGCAGTATTTT
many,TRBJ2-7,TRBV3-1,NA,CASSQGDSYEQYF,TGTGCCAGCAGCCAAGGAGACTCCTACGAGCAGTACTTC
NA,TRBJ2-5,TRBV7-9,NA,CASSLGPEETQYF,TGTGCCAGCAGCTTGGGACCGGAAGAGACCCAGTACTTC
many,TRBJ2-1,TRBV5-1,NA,CASSLARASVYNEQFF,TGCGCCAGCAGCTTGGCCAGGGCTAGCGTTTACAATGAGCAGTTCTTC
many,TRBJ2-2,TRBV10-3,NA,CAISVAGTHTGELFF,TGTGCCATCAGTGTAGCCGGGACGCACACCGGGGAGCTGTTTTTT
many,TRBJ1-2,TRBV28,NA,CASRLEAGYTF,TGTGCCAGCAGGCTAGAGGCTGGCTACACCTTC
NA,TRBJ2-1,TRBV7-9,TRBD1,CASSEPGTGLDPQFF,TGTGCCAGCAGCGAACCCGGGACAGGGTTAGATCCGCAGTTCTTC
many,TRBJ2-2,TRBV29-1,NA,CSVVGVETGELFF,TGCAGCGTCGTCGGGGTTGAAACCGGGGAGCTGTTTTTT
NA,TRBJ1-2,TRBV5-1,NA,CASNLATGGLDGYTF,TGCGCCAGCAACTTGGCTACAGGAGGGCTGGATGGCTACACCTTC
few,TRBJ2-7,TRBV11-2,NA,CASSLDGQGYYEQYF,TGTGCCAGCAGCTTAGATGGGCAGGGGTACTACGAGCAGTACTTC
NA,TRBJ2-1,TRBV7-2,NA,CASSKTGQGYNEQFF,TGTGCCAGCAGCAAGACGGGGCAGGGCTACAATGAGCAGTTCTTC
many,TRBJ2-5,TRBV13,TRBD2,CASSLWSGGTSGGQETQYF,TGTGCCAGCAGCTTATGGTCGGGAGGTACTAGCGGGGGACAAGAGACCCAGTACTTC
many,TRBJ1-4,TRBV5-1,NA,CASSRSGTENEKLFF,TGCGCCAGCAGCCGTTCCGGGACGGAGAATGAAAAACTGTTTTTT